This T cell receptor (beta chain) was captured by sequencing in a study of beta chain features in type 1 diabetes. Study in general: Across all samples, approximately 99 million sorted cells were examined. Study findings and constraints: Cells expressing TCR highly could be over-represented by cDNA sequencing.

Every bit of the isolated RNA underwent reverse transcription, so sequencing read expressed TCRB transcripts. The method was immunoSEQ multiplex PCR; TCRdb's version includes in-frame clones alone and lacks a portion of them. The sample shows roughly 300,000 clones, about 14% of them seen only once. This clone has more than one count but fewer than ten. Antigen unknown. This CDR3 has 13 amino acids. The germline V gene encodes CDR1 MNHNY and CDR2 SVGAGI (reference sequence). V dropped 7 bases and J dropped 10 bases, with 18 bases sitting between them. The clonotype comes from a man aged 30 to 39 in good health. The gene calls are TRBV6-6 and TRBJ2-3, with D possibly matching TRBD2 (7 bases). Sequencing was done on a sample of central memory CD4+ T cells from blood. CDR3: CASNSRGGSAQYF. The DNA of the CDR3 is TGTGCCAGCAACAGCAGGGGAGGGAGCGCGCAGTATTTT.